This T cell receptor beta chain was observed in a study of T cell responses to AZD1222 COVID-19 vaccine. For the study at large: The study pooled second doses at about 4 or about 12 weeks.

Study outcomes and limitations: Spike was spanned by vaccine-associated CD4 TCRs, which were dominant at 160-218 and 743-854.

The CDR3 sequence is 16 residues long. Trimming cost V 5 bases and J 2 bases, with 18 bases left between them. Germline CDR1 is SGHTA and CDR2 is FQGNSA. Concerning this clone itself: Its antigen is currently unknown.

The protocol was immunoSEQ multiplex PCR, while the TCRdb copy is restricted to in-frame clones and leaves out a portion. The sample has around 170,000 clones; 90% are singletons. The chain recombines TRBV7-2 with TRBJ1-2; D might be TRBD1 (5 bases). The input for sequencing was peripheral blood, taken on day 0 of AZD1222 vaccination. This clonotype originated in an adult in good health. CDR3 in DNA: TGTGCCAGCAGCCGCTCCCGAGTGGGGGGGAACTATGGCTACACCTTC. Protein sequence: CASSRSRVGGNYGYTF.